What follows are 24 T cell receptor beta chains derived from one specimen sequenced in a study of cytomegalovirus exposure and HLA in healthy donors. PCR was performed using 60 Vbeta and 13 Jbeta primers. Sequenced by immunoSEQ multiplex PCR; TCRdb stores in-frame clones only, minus some. The profile shows about 160,000 clones, about 72% of them singletons. The sequenced sample consisted of PBMCs. These receptors all come from a man in his sixties in good health and CMV-seronegative.

V and J are TRBV28 and TRBJ1-2; possibly TRBD1 for D (5 bases). Germline assignment: CDR1 MDHEN and CDR2 SYDVKM. V lost 3 bases, J lost 5 bases, and 10 bases lay in between. The length of the CDR3 is 13 residues. The CDR3 reads CASSFTGAYGYTF. CDR3 nucleotides: TGTGCCAGCAGTTTCACAGGTGCTTATGGCTACACCTTC.

As DNA, the CDR3 is TGTGCCAGCAGTTTCATTGGACCGCCTGGGGGCTATAGCAATCAGCCCCAGCATTTT. Translated: CASSFIGPPGGYSNQPQHF. This chain uses TRBV27 with TRBJ1-5; D possibly corresponds to TRBD1 (6 bases). Trimming left V 3 bases short and J 0 bases short, with 21 bases between. The germline V gene has CDR1 MNHEY and CDR2 SMNVEV (reference sequence). There are 19 residues in the CDR3.

The chain carries TRBV6-1 and TRBJ2-3; a possible D gene is TRBD2 (6 bases). The germline gives CDR1 MNHNS, CDR2 SASEGT. V was pared by 6 bases and J by 0 bases, with 13 bases between. CDR3 length: 15 residues. This CDR3 is CASSISGSSTDTQYF. The CDR3, as DNA: TGTGCCAGCAGCATAAGCGGGTCTAGCACAGATACGCAGTATTTT.

This CDR3 reads CASSSGGLAGYEQYF. The CDR3 nucleotides are TGTGCCAGCAGCTCTGGAGGACTAGCGGGGTACGAGCAGTACTTC. This chain links TRBV7-8 with TRBJ2-7, with 12 bases aligning to TRBD2. Germline V gene sequence: CDR1 SGHVS, CDR2 FQNEAQ. Trimming took 4 bases from V and 4 from J; bases not matched to a gene: 5. The CDR3 length is 15 residues. Full variable domain (rest looked up from reference TRBV7-8 and TRBJ2-7): GAGVSQSPRYKVAKRGQDVALRCDPISGHVSLFWYQQALGQGPEFLTYFQNEAQLDKSGLPSDRFFAERPEGSVSTLKIQRTQQEDSAVYLCASSSGGLAGYEQYFGPGTRLTVT.

The V call is TRBV27, the J call TRBJ2-1; D may be TRBD2 (6 bases). The germline gives CDR1 MNHEY, CDR2 SMNVEV (reference sequence). The CDR3 contains 14 residues. The V gene lost 1 base and the J gene lost 5 bases, with 9 bases spanning the gap. CDR3 sequence reads: CASSLWTGDNEQFF. The DNA of the CDR3 is TGTGCCAGCAGTTTATGGACGGGGGACAATGAGCAGTTCTTC.

The J gene is TRBJ2-7, the V gene TRBV7-9, with D tentatively TRBD1 (5 bases). CDR1 SEHNR and CDR2 FQNEAQ come from the germline V gene (reference sequence). CDR3 length: 15 amino acids. With 1 base removed from V and 1 base from J, the gap between germline ends came to 11 bases. The CDR3 nucleotides are TGTGCCAGCAGCTTAGTTCAGGGTGGATCCTACGAGCAGTACTTC. The encoded protein is CASSLVQGGSYEQYF. Combining the CDR3 with reference TRBV7-9 and TRBJ2-7 gives the whole variable domain DTGVSQNPRHKITKRGQNVTFRCDPISEHNRLYWYRQTLGQGPEFLTYFQNEAQLEKSRLLSDRFSAERPKGSFSTLEIQRTEQGDSAMYLCASSLVQGGSYEQYFGPGTRLTVT.

This chain links TRBV5-8 with TRBJ2-2; TRBD2 aligns across 11 bases. After removal of 2 bases from V and 6 bases from J, the junction contained 9 bases not matched to a gene. Per the germline V gene, CDR1 is SGHTS and CDR2 is YDEGEE. The CDR3 extends over 17 amino acids. CDR3 nucleotides: TGTGCCAGCAGCTTCAATTTTCGACTAGCGGGGTCCGGGGAGCTGTTTTTT. Its translation is CASSFNFRLAGSGELFF.

The chain links TRBV27 to TRBJ2-1; TRBD1 matches at 9 bases. The CDR3 spans 16 residues. Germline assignment: CDR1 MNHEY and CDR2 SMNVEV (reference sequence). V was pared by 3 bases and J by 6 bases, with 9 bases of the junction left unmatched. The chain's CDR3 is CASSFSGRTGVNEQFF. The CDR3 DNA is TGTGCCAGCAGTTTCTCCGGTCGGACAGGGGTCAATGAGCAGTTCTTC.

The chain employs TRBV7-9 and TRBJ2-3; 7 bases line up with TRBD1. Germline V gene sequence: CDR1 SEHNR, CDR2 FQNEAQ (reference sequence). V dropped 6 bases and J dropped 2; count of bases not matched to a gene: 8. The CDR3 runs to 15 residues. CDR3 DNA: TGTGCCAGCAGTCCCGGGACAGTGTCCACAGATACGCAGTATTTT. Its protein is CASSPGTVSTDTQYF.

The V call is TRBV7-9, the J call TRBJ2-3; 13 bases agree with TRBD2. This CDR3 has 16 amino acids. V shed 2 bases, J shed 5 bases, and the junction held 4 bases outside the gene matches. Germline V lookup: CDR1 SEHNR, CDR2 FQNEAQ (reference sequence). The CDR3 sequence is CASSLFGLAGEDTQYF. The CDR3 coding sequence is TGTGCCAGCAGCTTATTTGGACTAGCGGGAGAAGATACGCAGTATTTT.

This clone appeared a few times. CDR3 coding DNA: TGTGCCAGCAGCGTAGCGGTCACTGGCACAGATACGCAGTATTTT. Protein: CASSVAVTGTDTQYF. The rearrangement uses TRBV9 and TRBJ2-3; unclear D gene. The CDR3 is 15 residues long. Germline lookup yields CDR1 SGDLS and CDR2 YYNGEE. V was cut by 0 bases and J by 1 base, with 9 bases left in between.

The V gene is TRBV30, the J gene TRBJ2-5, with D unclear. The CDR3 has 11 amino acids. V lost 8 bases to trimming and J lost 1 base, with 8 bases between them. Per the germline V gene, CDR1 is GTSNPN and CDR2 is SVGIG (reference sequence). The CDR3 DNA reads as TGTGCCGTACAGTCCCAAGAGACCCAGTACTTC. As protein: CAVQSQETQYF. Looking up the rest from reference TRBV30 and TRBJ2-5 gives the full variable domain: SQTIHQWPATLVQPVGSPLSLECTVEGTSNPNLYWYRQAAGRGLQLLFYSVGIGQISSEVPQNLSASRPQDRQFILSSKKLLLSDSGFYLCAVQSQETQYFGPGTRLLVL.

The rearrangement joins TRBV2 to TRBJ2-7; maybe TRBD2 (5 bases). Germline loops: CDR1 SNHLY, CDR2 FYNNEI. This CDR3 is built from 15 residues. The V end was cut by 1 base, the J end by 6 bases, with 16 bases between. CDR3 sequence: CASSEGTPVMGEQYF. DNA of the CDR3: TGTGCCAGCAGTGAAGGGACTCCCGTCATGGGCGAGCAGTACTTC.

The genes are TRBV5-1 and TRBJ2-7; 8 nucleotides line up with TRBD2. The CDR3 is 15 residues long. The junction had 5 bases not matched to a gene; V was cut back by 0 bases and J by 3 bases. Germline values: CDR1 SGHRS, CDR2 YFSETQ. The CDR3 DNA is TGCGCCAGCAGCTTGGGGACGGGGGGGAACTACGAGCAGTACTTC. Translating gives CASSLGTGGNYEQYF.

The chain employs TRBV27 and TRBJ1-6, with TRBD1 matching over 8 bases. V trimming: 5 bases; J trimming: 11 bases; junction bases outside the gene matches: 8. The CDR3 spans 14 residues. Germline assignment: CDR1 MNHEY and CDR2 SMNVEV (reference sequence). CDR3 sequence reads: CASSLQGVGTPLHF. The CDR3 bases are TGTGCCAGCAGTCTACAGGGGGTTGGGACACCCCTCCACTTT.

This clone was seen a single time. The chain is built from TRBV9 and TRBJ2-7; 8 bases are shared with TRBD2. The length of the CDR3 is 16 residues. Losses at the gene ends were 0 bases for V and 5 bases for J; bases not matched to a gene: 10. The V gene's germline CDR1 is SGDLS and CDR2 YYNGEE. The DNA of the CDR3 is TGTGCCAGCAGCGTAGCTCAGGGACTAGGGGCGCACGAGCAGTACTTC. The encoded protein is CASSVAQGLGAHEQYF.

This clone was detected once. The J gene is TRBJ2-5, the V gene TRBV29-1; D ambiguous. Germline CDR1 SQVTM, CDR2 ANQGSEA. V was pared by 3 bases and J by 0 bases, with 32 bases between. The CDR3 contains 21 residues. This CDR3 reads CSVDFYLACDCFQPYQETQYF. The CDR3 DNA sequence: TGCAGCGTTGATTTCTACCTCGCCTGTGATTGTTTTCAACCGTACCAAGAGACCCAGTACTTC.

This chain joins TRBV2 and TRBJ2-1, with 14 bases that match TRBD2. This CDR3 region has 16 residues. V shed 8 bases and J 5 bases; nucleotides not matched to a gene: 8. Germline CDR1 is SNHLY and CDR2 is FYNNEI. The CDR3 DNA follows: TGTGCCAGCCGTCGACTAGCGGGAGGGAATGACAATGAGCAGTTCTTC. This sequence encodes CASRRLAGGNDNEQFF.

This chain connects TRBV9 to TRBJ2-1; 10 nucleotides align to TRBD2. The CDR3 spans 15 residues. Germline-derived CDR1 and CDR2 are SGDLS and YYNGEE. V lost 3 bases and J lost 3; bases outside the gene matches: 3. CDR3 in amino acids: CASSDSGGYYNEQFF. For the CDR3, the DNA is TGTGCCAGCAGCGATAGCGGGGGGTACTACAATGAGCAGTTCTTC.

This clone was seen only a few times. The chain is built from TRBV7-9 and TRBJ2-3, with TRBD1 matching over 7 bases. The V gene's germline CDR1 is SEHNR and CDR2 FQNEAQ (reference sequence). The ends lost 5 bases at V and 5 bases at J; junction bases unmatched: 16. The CDR3 is made up of 17 amino acids. The CDR3 DNA reads as TGTGCCAGCAGCCGCAAGATAAGACAGGGTCTCGGAGATACGCAGTATTTT. The encoded protein is CASSRKIRQGLGDTQYF.

The rearrangement joins TRBV6-4 to TRBJ2-7, with 7 bases lining up with TRBD1. The trim removed 5 bases at V and 2 bases at J, leaving 6 bases unmatched. From germline, CDR1 is MRHNA and CDR2 SNTAGT. The CDR3 is 14 residues long. The CDR3 sequence is CASSSNRGPYEQYF. The CDR3 bases are TGTGCCAGCAGTTCGAACAGGGGCCCCTACGAGCAGTACTTC.

To note about this clone: The junction shows a germline mismatch at one end, possibly a read error. V usage is TRBV7-9 and J usage is TRBJ1-1; maybe TRBD1 (5 bases). Looked up from germline, CDR1 is SEHNR and CDR2 is FQNEAQ (reference sequence). This CDR3 is built from 14 residues. The CDR3 here is CSSSLEGSDTEAFF. As DNA, the CDR3 is TGTTCCAGCAGCTTAGAGGGGTCTGACACTGAAGCTTTCTTT.

The gene calls are TRBV5-1 and TRBJ2-5, with 10 nucleotides matching TRBD1. The DNA end is more similar to TRBJ2-7, so the J call may be wrong. This CDR3 region has 22 residues. Looked up from germline, CDR1 is SGHRS and CDR2 is YFSETQ. CDR3 nucleotide sequence: TGCGCCAGCAGCTTGGCCCCCCCCGCCGGGACAGGGGTAAGGCTACTCTCCTACGAGCAGTACTTC. Residues: CASSLAPPAGTGVRLLSYEQYF.

V gene TRBV27 combines with J gene TRBJ1-5; 9 nucleotides line up with TRBD1. Germline V gene sequence: CDR1 MNHEY, CDR2 SMNVEV (reference sequence). With V trimmed by 5 bases and J by 5 bases, 4 bases remained unmatched. The CDR3 has 14 residues. The CDR3 DNA reads TGTGCCAGCAGTCTTACAGGGGGCCATCAGCCCCAGCATTTT. Its translation: CASSLTGGHQPQHF.